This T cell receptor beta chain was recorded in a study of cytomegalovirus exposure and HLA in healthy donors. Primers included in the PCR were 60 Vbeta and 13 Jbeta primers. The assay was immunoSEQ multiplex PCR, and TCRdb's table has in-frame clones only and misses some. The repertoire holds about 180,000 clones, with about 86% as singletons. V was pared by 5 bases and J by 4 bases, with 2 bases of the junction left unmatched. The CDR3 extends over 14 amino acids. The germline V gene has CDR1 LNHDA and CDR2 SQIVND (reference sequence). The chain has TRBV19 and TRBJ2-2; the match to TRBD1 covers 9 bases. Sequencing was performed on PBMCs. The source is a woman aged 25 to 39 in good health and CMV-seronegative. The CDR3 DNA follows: TGTGCCAGTAGTGGGACAGGGAGCACCGGGGAGCTGTTTTTT. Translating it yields CASSGTGSTGELFF.